This T cell receptor (beta chain) was recovered during a study of blood T cell repertoires in COVID-19. For the study at large: The analysed material was cDNA or gDNA that came from T cells, B-cell-depleted T cells, or PBMCs.

Original processing methods: The authors estimated nucleated cell counts from reference gene primer amplification. Profiling relied on immunoSEQ multiplex PCR, and the TCRdb table lists in-frame clones only, not all of them. That table supplies the V and J calls and clone size; D and trimming were determined from the DNA. In the table there are roughly 220,000 clones, about nine tenths of which are singletons. This clone occurred a few times. Germline CDR1 reads LGHNA; CDR2 reads YSLEER. V gave up 0 bases and J gave up 1 base; unmatched junction bases: 6. This CDR3 comprises 17 residues. Sequencing used peripheral blood. The V call is TRBV4-3, the J call TRBJ2-1; TRBD2 matches at 7 bases. This receptor was identified in an elderly man with acute or convalescent COVID-19. CDR3 residues: CASSQDFAGVSYNEQFF. In DNA form, the CDR3 reads TGCGCCAGCAGCCAAGATTTTGCGGGAGTTTCCTACAATGAGCAGTTCTTC.